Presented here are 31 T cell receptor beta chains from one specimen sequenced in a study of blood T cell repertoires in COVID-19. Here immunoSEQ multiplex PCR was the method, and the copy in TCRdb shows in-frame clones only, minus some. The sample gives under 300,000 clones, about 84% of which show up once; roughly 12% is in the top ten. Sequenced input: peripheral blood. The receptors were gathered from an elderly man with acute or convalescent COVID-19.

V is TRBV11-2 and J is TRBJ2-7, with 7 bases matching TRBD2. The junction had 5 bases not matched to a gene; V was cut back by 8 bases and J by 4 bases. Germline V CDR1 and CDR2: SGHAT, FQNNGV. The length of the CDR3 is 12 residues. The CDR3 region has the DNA TGTGCCAGCTCCCGGGGGGAATACGAGCAGTACTTC. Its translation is CASSRGEYEQYF.

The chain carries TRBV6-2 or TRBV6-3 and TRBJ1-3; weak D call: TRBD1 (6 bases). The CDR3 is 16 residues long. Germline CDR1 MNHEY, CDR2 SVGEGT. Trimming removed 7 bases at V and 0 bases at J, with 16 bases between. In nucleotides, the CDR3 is TGTGCCAGCATCCCGGGACAACGAATCTCTGGAAACACCATATATTTT. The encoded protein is CASIPGQRISGNTIYF.

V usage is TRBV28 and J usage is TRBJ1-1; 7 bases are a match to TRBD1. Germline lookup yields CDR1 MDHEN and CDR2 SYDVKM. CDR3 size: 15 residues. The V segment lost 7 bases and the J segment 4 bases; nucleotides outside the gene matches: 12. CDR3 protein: CASTSIPGGRTEAFF. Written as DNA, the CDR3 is TGTGCCAGCACCTCGATCCCAGGGGGGCGCACTGAAGCTTTCTTT. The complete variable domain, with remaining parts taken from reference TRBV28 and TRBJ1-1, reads DVKVTQSSRYLVKRTGEKVFLECVQDMDHENMFWYRQDPGLGLRLIYFSYDVKMKEKGDIPEGYSVSREKKERFSLILESASTNQTSMYLCASTSIPGGRTEAFFGQGTRLTVV.

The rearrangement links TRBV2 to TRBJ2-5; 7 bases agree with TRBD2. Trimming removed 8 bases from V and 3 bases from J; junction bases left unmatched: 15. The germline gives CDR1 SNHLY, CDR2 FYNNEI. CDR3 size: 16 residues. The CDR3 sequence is CASGKGVAAGEETQYF. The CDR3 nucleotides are TGTGCCAGCGGGAAGGGCGTTGCGGCGGGAGAAGAGACCCAGTACTTC.

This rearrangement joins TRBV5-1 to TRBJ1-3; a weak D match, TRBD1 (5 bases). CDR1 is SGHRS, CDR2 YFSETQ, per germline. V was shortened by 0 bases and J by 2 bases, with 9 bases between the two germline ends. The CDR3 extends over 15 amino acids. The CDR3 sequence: CASSLDRLTGNTIYF. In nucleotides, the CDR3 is TGCGCCAGCAGCTTGGACAGGCTGACTGGAAACACCATATATTTT.

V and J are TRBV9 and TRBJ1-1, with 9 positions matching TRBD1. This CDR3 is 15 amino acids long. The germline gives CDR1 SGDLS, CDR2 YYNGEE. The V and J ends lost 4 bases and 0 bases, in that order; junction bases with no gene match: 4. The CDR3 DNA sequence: TGTGCCAGCAGCCCGGACAGGGGAGTGAACACTGAAGCTTTCTTT. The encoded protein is CASSPDRGVNTEAFF.

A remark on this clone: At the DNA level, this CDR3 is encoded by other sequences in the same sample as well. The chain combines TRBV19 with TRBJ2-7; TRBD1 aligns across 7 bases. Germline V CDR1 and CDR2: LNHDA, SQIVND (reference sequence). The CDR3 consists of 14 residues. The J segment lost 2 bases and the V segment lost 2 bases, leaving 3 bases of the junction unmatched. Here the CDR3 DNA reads TGTGCCAGTAGTATATACAGGGGCCCCTACGAGCAGTACTTC. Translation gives CASSIYRGPYEQYF.

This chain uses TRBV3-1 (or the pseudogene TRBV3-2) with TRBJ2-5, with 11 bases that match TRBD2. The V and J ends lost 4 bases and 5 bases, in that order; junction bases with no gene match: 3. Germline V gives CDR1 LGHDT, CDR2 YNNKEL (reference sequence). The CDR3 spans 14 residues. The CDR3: CASSLAGGRETQYF. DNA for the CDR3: TGTGCCAGCAGCCTAGCGGGGGGGCGGGAGACCCAGTACTTC.

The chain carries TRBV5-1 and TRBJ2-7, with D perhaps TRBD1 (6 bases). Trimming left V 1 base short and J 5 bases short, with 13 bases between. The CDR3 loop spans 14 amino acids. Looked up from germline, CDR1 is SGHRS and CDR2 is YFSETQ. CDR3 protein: CASSLNQGYNEQYF. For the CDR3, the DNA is TGCGCCAGCAGCTTGAATCAGGGGTACAACGAGCAGTACTTC.

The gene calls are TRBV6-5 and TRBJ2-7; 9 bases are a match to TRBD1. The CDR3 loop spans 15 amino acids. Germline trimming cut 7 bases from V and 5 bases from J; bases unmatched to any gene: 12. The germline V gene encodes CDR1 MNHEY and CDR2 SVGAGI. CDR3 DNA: TGTGCCAGCAATTCCTTAGGGGACAGGGCAGACGAGCAGTACTTC. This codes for CASNSLGDRADEQYF.

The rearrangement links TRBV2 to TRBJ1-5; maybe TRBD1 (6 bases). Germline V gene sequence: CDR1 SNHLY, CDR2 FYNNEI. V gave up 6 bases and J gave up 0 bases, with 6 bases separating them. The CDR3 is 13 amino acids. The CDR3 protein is CASRDSSNQPQHF. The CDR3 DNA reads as TGTGCCAGCAGGGACAGTAGCAATCAGCCCCAGCATTTT.

The CDR3 bases are TGTGCCAGCAGTAACGGAAGGGGGGGTGAAGCTTTCTTT. Protein: CASSNGRGGEAFF. The V and J genes are TRBV2 and TRBJ1-1; tentatively, D is TRBD1 (6 bases). V gave up 5 bases and J gave up 7 bases, with 14 bases separating them. Germline-derived CDR1 and CDR2 are SNHLY and FYNNEI. The CDR3 sequence is 13 residues long.

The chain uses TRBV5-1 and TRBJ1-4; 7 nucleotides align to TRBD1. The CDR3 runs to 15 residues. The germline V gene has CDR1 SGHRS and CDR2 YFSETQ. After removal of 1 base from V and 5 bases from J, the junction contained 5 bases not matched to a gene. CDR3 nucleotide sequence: TGCGCCAGCAGCTTGTCAGCAGGGGGAAATGAAAAACTGTTTTTT. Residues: CASSLSAGGNEKLFF.

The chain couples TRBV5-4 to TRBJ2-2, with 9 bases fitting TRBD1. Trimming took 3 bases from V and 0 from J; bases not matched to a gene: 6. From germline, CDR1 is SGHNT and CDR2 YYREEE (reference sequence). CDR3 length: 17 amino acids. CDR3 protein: CASSSGQGTSNTGELFF. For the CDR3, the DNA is TGTGCCAGCAGCTCCGGACAGGGGACCTCGAACACCGGGGAGCTGTTTTTT.

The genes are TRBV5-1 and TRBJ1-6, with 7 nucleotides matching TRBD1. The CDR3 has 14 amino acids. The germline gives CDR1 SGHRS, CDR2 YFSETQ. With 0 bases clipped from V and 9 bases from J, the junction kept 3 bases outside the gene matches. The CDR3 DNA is TGCGCCAGCAGCTTGGACAGGGGAAGTTCACCCCTCCACTTT. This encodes CASSLDRGSSPLHF.

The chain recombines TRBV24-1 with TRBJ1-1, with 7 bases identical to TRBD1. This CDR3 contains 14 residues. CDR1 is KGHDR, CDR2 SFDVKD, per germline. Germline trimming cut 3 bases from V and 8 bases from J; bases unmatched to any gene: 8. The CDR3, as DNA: TGTGCCACCAGTGATCCCAGGGGGTCGGGCGAAGCTTTCTTT. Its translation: CATSDPRGSGEAFF.

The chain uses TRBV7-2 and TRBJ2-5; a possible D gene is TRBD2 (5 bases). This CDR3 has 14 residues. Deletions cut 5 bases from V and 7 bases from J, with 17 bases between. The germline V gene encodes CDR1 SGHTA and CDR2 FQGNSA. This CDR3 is CASSPRGPAGTQYF. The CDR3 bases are TGTGCCAGCAGCCCCAGAGGTCCGGCGGGGACCCAGTACTTC.

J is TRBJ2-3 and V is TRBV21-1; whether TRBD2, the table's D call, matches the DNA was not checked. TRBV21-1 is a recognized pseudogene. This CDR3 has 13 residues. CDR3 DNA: TGTGCCAGCAGTACTAGCTGCACAGATACGCAGTATTTT. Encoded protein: CASSTSCTDTQYF.

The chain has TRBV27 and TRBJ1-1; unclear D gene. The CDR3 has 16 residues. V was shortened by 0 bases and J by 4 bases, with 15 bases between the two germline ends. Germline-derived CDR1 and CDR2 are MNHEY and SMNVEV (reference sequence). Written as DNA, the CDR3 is TGTGCCAGCAGTTTATCAGGAGTTAATCGGGGCACTGAAGCTTTCTTT. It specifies CASSLSGVNRGTEAFF.

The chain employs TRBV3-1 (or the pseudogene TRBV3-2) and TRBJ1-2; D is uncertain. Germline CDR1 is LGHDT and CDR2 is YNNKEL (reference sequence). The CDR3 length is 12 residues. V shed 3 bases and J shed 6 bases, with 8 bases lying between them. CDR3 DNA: TGTGCCAGCAGCCAGGAGAGAGATGGCTACACCTTC. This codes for CASSQERDGYTF.

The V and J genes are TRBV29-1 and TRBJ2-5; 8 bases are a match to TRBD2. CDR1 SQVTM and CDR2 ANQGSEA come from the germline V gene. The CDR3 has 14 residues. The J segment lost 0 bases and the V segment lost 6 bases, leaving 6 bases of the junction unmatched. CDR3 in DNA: TGCAGCGTGAACCAGCGGGGGTACCAAGAGACCCAGTACTTC. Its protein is CSVNQRGYQETQYF.

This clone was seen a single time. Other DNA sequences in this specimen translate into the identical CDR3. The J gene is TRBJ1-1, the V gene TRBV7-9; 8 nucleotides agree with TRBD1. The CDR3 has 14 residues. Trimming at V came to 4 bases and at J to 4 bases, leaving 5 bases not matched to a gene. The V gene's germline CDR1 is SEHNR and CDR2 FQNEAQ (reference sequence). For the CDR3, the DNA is TGTGCCAGCAGCTCTCAGGGGGCGCGCACTGAAGCTTTCTTT. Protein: CASSSQGARTEAFF.

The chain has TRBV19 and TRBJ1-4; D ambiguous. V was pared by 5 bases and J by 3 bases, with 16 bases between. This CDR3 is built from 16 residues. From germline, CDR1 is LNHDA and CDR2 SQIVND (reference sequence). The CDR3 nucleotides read TGTGCCAGTAGTTCCAACGGCCAGGCAGCTAATGAAAAACTGTTTTTT. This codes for CASSSNGQAANEKLFF.

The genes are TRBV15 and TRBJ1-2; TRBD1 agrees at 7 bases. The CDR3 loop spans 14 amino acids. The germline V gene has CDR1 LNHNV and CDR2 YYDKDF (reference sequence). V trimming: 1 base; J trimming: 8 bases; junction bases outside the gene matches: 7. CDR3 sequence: CATSRGGTVLGYTF. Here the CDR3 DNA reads TGTGCCACCAGCAGAGGTGGGACAGTACTGGGCTACACCTTC.

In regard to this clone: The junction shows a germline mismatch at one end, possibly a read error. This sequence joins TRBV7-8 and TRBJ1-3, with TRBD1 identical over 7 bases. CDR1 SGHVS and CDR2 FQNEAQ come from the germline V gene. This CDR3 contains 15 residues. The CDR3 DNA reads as TGTGCCAGCAGGTTAGGGACAGTGCAAGGAAACACCATATATTTT. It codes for CASRLGTVQGNTIYF.

The CDR3 sequence is CASSPWGGRAPDTQYF. The CDR3 bases are TGTGCCAGCAGCCCGTGGGGCGGGAGGGCCCCAGATACGCAGTATTTT. The genes are TRBV14 and TRBJ2-3, with 9 bases that match TRBD2. This CDR3 is 16 amino acids long. The germline V gene encodes CDR1 SGHDN and CDR2 FVKESK. The junction had 9 bases not matched to a gene; V was cut back by 4 bases and J by 4 bases.

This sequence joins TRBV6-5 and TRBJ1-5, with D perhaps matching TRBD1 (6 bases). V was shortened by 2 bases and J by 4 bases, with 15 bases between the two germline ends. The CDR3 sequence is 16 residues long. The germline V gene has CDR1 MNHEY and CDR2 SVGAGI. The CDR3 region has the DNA TGTGCCAGCAGTTACAATGGGGGCCTGGGAAATCAGCCCCAGCATTTT. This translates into CASSYNGGLGNQPQHF.

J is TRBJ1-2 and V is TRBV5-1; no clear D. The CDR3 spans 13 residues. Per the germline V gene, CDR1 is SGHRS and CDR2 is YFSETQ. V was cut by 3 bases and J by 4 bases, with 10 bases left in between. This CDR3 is CASSSAEAYGYTF. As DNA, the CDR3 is TGCGCCAGCAGCTCCGCCGAAGCCTATGGCTACACCTTC.

The chain's CDR3 is CAISEGTRNTGELFF. CDR3 nucleotides: TGTGCCATCAGTGAGGGGACAAGGAACACCGGGGAGCTGTTTTTT. The V and J genes are TRBV10-3 and TRBJ2-2; TRBD1 might be the D (6 bases). The CDR3 extends over 15 amino acids. V lost 2 bases and J lost 1, with 8 bases in between. Germline assignment: CDR1 ENHRY and CDR2 SYGVKD.

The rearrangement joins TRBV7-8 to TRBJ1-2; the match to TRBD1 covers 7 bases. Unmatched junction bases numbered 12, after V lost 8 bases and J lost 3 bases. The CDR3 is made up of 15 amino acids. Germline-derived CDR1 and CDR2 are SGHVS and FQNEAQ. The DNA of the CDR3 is TGTGCCAGCCGAAAAAAGGACAGGTTCGACTATGGCTACACCTTC. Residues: CASRKKDRFDYGYTF. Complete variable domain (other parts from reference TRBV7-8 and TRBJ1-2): GAGVSQSPRYKVAKRGQDVALRCDPISGHVSLFWYQQALGQGPEFLTYFQNEAQLDKSGLPSDRFFAERPEGSVSTLKIQRTQQEDSAVYLCASRKKDRFDYGYTFGSGTRLTVV.

CDR3: CASSQDAGYWNNSPLHF. The CDR3 region has the DNA TGTGCCAGCAGCCAAGATGCCGGGTACTGGAATAATTCACCCCTCCACTTT. V is TRBV14 and J is TRBJ1-6; no reliable D call. Germline V gives CDR1 SGHDN, CDR2 FVKESK. V was clipped by 0 bases and J by 5 bases, with 14 bases between them. The CDR3 runs 17 residues.